What follows is one TCR beta chain and its context. The sample holds a few counts of this clonotype. No antigen is known for it. No base quality information exists; no much larger clone differs at one position. Instrument on record: Illumina HiSeq 1500. TCRdb reanalyzed the raw reads on its own, using fastp at Q25 for trimming and MiXCR for clone calling, and kept in-frame beta chains. A single entry per CDR3 protein holds the most common genes and DNA from its merged rows. For this sample there are roughly 90,000 distinct CDR3 sequences; approximately 32% appear just once. The ten largest clones represent roughly 70% of the sample. The CDR3, cysteine through phenylalanine, is 17 amino acids long. Kept here is only the CDR3 DNA, which spans 51 bases and is read in frame from base 1. From the germline V gene, CDR1 is KGHDR and CDR2 is SFDVKD. V lost 0 bases and J lost 5 bases, and the count of bases not matched to a germline gene is 7.

Sample treatment or condition, as interpreted from the label and publication: in vitro stimulation with specific CMV peptide epitopes to enrich CMV-specific T cells. The data derive from a study of T cell repertoires in cytomegalovirus infection (dated by TCRdb to about 2019). About the full investigation: Peptide stimulations targeted recently identified HLA-C-restricted CMV epitopes, whose presentation resists viral immunomodulation, together with well-studied HLA-B-restricted epitopes. Donor HLA type was relevant to the analysis, because carriage of CMV infection together with the matching HLA type was indicated by public TCR beta signatures. Here is what the overall study found, with its caveats: The ex vivo response was dominated by HLA-C-restricted CMV-specific TCR beta clonotypes, and the single most frequent clonotype in two of eight donors was supplied by these HLA-C-restricted clonotypes. Carriers of CMV infection plus the relevant HLA type were discriminated by the cumulative frequency of public TCR beta family members in the study cohort and in an independent approximately 360-donor cohort.

This TCR derives from a human donor in good health (CMV status not recorded). Some clones in this sample may be carry-over from other donors' samples. The rearrangement combines TRBV24-1 with TRBJ2-3; TRBD2 agrees with 10 junctional bases. The specimen was CD8+ T cells from cultured PBMCs, collected from culture after CMV antigen stimulation. The DNA sequence reads TGTGCCACCAGTGATTTGTCAACTAGCGGGGAAGGAGATACGCAGTATTTT. It is translated as CATSDLSTSGEGDTQYF.